What follows are 27 T cell receptor beta chains derived from one specimen sequenced in a study of blood T cell repertoires in COVID-19. Generated by immunoSEQ multiplex PCR, the TCRdb table keeps only in-frame clones and is missing some. The repertoire holds about 80,000 clones, with approximately 79% as singletons. The sequenced material came from peripheral blood. Receptor source: a man between 65 and 79 years old with active or convalescent COVID-19.

The gene calls are TRBV29-1 and TRBJ2-2; D may be TRBD1 (6 bases). V was pared by 5 bases and J by 7 bases, with 20 bases between. Germline CDR1 reads SQVTM; CDR2 reads ANQGSEA. The CDR3 is made up of 15 amino acids. In DNA, the CDR3 is TGCAGCGTTCCTGCCGGGACAAGAAGGGGCGGGGAGCTGTTTTTT. Amino acid sequence: CSVPAGTRRGGELFF.

The chain couples TRBV5-4 to TRBJ2-3, with a tentative D call TRBD2 (6 bases). Germline CDR1 reads SGHNT; CDR2 reads YYREEE (reference sequence). The CDR3 spans 13 residues. Trimming removed 4 bases at V and 10 bases at J, with 16 bases between. The CDR3 DNA follows: TGTGCCAGCAGCGCCGGGACTGAAATGGCGCAGTATTTT. This gives the protein CASSAGTEMAQYF.

The chain has TRBV2 and TRBJ2-6; possibly TRBD2 for D (6 bases). Between the trimmed V and J ends, which lost 6 bases and 0 bases, there was a span of 9 bases. This CDR3 has 15 amino acids. The germline V gene encodes CDR1 SNHLY and CDR2 FYNNEI. The chain's CDR3 is CASRAGISGANVLTF. The CDR3 DNA is TGTGCCAGCAGGGCGGGGATCTCTGGGGCCAACGTCCTGACTTTC.

This chain uses TRBV12-3 or TRBV12-4 with TRBJ1-1, with 7 bases identical to TRBD1. V lost 4 bases to trimming and J lost 1 base; unmatched junction nucleotides: 0. This CDR3 has 13 residues. The CDR3 bases are TGTGCCAGCAGTTACAGGGGGAACACTGAAGCTTTCTTT. Encoded protein: CASSYRGNTEAFF.

The V call is TRBV28, the J call TRBJ1-5; no clear D. V was clipped by 6 bases and J by 1 base, with 4 bases between them. The CDR3 spans 12 residues. From germline, CDR1 is MDHEN and CDR2 SYDVKM. The CDR3 DNA sequence: TGTGCCAGCAGGGCAAGCAATCAGCCCCAGCATTTT. Residues: CASRASNQPQHF.

The CDR3 protein is CASSAPSGAGYNEQFF. The CDR3 DNA reads TGTGCCAGCAGCGCCCCTAGCGGGGCGGGATACAATGAGCAGTTCTTC. This chain links TRBV9 with TRBJ2-1, with 9 bases aligning to TRBD2. V shed 3 bases and J 4 bases; nucleotides not matched to a gene: 8. The CDR3 length is 16 residues. Germline CDR1 reads SGDLS; CDR2 reads YYNGEE. Full variable domain (remainder filled in from reference TRBV9 and TRBJ2-1): DSGVTQTPKHLITATGQRVTLRCSPRSGDLSVYWYQQSLDQGLQFLIQYYNGEERAKGNILERFSAQQFPDLHSELNLSSLELGDSALYFCASSAPSGAGYNEQFFGPGTRLTVL.

This clone has only a few counts. This sequence joins TRBV6-5 and TRBJ1-6; D gene uncertain. The germline gives CDR1 MNHEY, CDR2 SVGAGI. This CDR3 region has 15 residues. Trimming left V 10 bases short and J 10 bases short, with 23 bases between. CDR3 loop: CAIKITRVGTSPLHF. CDR3 bases: TGTGCCATCAAAATAACACGGGTGGGTACGTCACCCCTCCACTTT.

The rearrangement uses TRBV24-1 and TRBJ1-2; possible D gene TRBD1, 6 bases. Per the germline V gene, CDR1 is KGHDR and CDR2 is SFDVKD. This CDR3 is 15 amino acids long. V lost 9 bases and J lost 8, with 24 bases in between. CDR3 DNA: TGTGCCACCCAGGGGCGATCGTTAGGACTGGAAGGCTACACCTTC. Translated, it gives CATQGRSLGLEGYTF.

This clone was recorded a few times. The chain has TRBV7-9 and TRBJ2-3, with TRBD2 matching over 7 bases. CDR1 SEHNR and CDR2 FQNEAQ come from the germline V gene (reference sequence). This CDR3 region has 16 residues. After removal of 5 bases from V and 2 bases from J, the junction contained 10 bases not matched to a gene. The CDR3 loop reads CASSPRSGGDTDTQYF. The CDR3 nucleotides read TGTGCCAGCAGCCCGCGGTCGGGGGGAGACACAGATACGCAGTATTTT.

The chain couples TRBV9 to TRBJ2-5, with 7 bases identical to TRBD2. V shed 4 bases, J shed 7 bases, and the junction held 13 bases outside the gene matches. The CDR3 covers 15 residues. Germline CDR1 is SGDLS and CDR2 is YYNGEE. The CDR3: CASSSDLGGIRTQYF. Here the CDR3 DNA reads TGTGCCAGCAGCTCCGATTTGGGGGGGATCCGGACCCAGTACTTC.

This sequence joins TRBV7-9 and TRBJ2-1; 11 bases line up with TRBD1. This CDR3 spans 14 amino acids. CDR1 is SEHNR, CDR2 FQNEAQ, per germline (reference sequence). V shed 5 bases, J shed 7 bases, and the junction held 4 bases outside the gene matches. The CDR3 spells CASSAGTGGNEQFF. CDR3 nucleotides: TGTGCCAGCAGCGCCGGGACAGGGGGGAATGAGCAGTTCTTC.

The chain employs TRBV24-1 and TRBJ1-1; perhaps TRBD1 as D (5 bases). The CDR3 is 17 residues long. The V and J ends lost 1 base and 0 bases respectively, with 14 bases between them. Germline-derived CDR1 and CDR2 are KGHDR and SFDVKD. The DNA of the CDR3 is TGTGCCACCAGTGATTTAGGGGCCGACTCCATGAACACTGAAGCTTTCTTT. This encodes CATSDLGADSMNTEAFF.

The gene calls are TRBV12-5 and TRBJ2-1; 7 nucleotides match TRBD1. This CDR3 is built from 12 residues. V shed 4 bases, J shed 8 bases, and the junction held 2 bases outside the gene matches. CDR1 LGHNT and CDR2 FRNRAP come from the germline V gene. CDR3 DNA sequence: TGTGCTAGTGGTTCACAGGGGCATGAGCAGTTCTTC. This sequence encodes CASGSQGHEQFF.

The chain couples TRBV28 to TRBJ2-5, with 8 bases fitting TRBD2. The CDR3 spans 16 residues. The V gene end was trimmed by 2 bases and the J gene end by 0 bases; junction bases not matched to a gene: 5. Germline loops: CDR1 MDHEN, CDR2 SYDVKM. The CDR3 reads CASSLGGGSYQETQYF. The CDR3 DNA sequence: TGTGCCAGCAGTTTAGGCGGGGGGTCCTACCAAGAGACCCAGTACTTC.

The rearrangement joins TRBV5-1 to TRBJ2-5; D remains ambiguous. The CDR3 contains 14 residues. The ends were cut back, 0 bases at V and 5 bases at J, with 11 bases in the middle. Germline CDR1 SGHRS, CDR2 YFSETQ. CDR3 in amino acids: CASSLANYWETQYF. The CDR3, as DNA: TGCGCCAGCAGCTTGGCCAACTATTGGGAGACCCAGTACTTC. Supplemented by reference TRBV5-1 and TRBJ2-5, the full variable domain reads KAGVTQTPRYLIKTRGQQVTLSCSPISGHRSVSWYQQTPGQGLQFLFEYFSETQRNKGNFPGRFSGRQFSNSRSEMNVSTLELGDSALYLCASSLANYWETQYFGPGTRLLVL.

V usage is TRBV6-1 and J usage is TRBJ1-6; D is possibly TRBD1 (5 bases). The V gene's germline CDR1 is MNHNS and CDR2 SASEGT. The V end was cut by 2 bases, the J end by 7 bases, with 12 bases between. There are 15 residues in the CDR3. The CDR3 region has the DNA TGTGCCAGCAGTGAATCGTCAGGGAACAATTCACCCCTCCACTTT. It translates to CASSESSGNNSPLHF.

The rearrangement joins TRBV6-5 to TRBJ1-6; 8 bases align to TRBD1. The CDR3 sequence is 15 residues long. Germline V gives CDR1 MNHEY, CDR2 SVGAGI. Trimming cost V 6 bases and J 10 bases; bases outside gene matches: 11. The CDR3 spells CASREMDRVVSPLHF. The CDR3 DNA sequence: TGTGCCAGCAGGGAGATGGACAGGGTGGTCTCACCCCTCCACTTT.

The V and J genes are TRBV10-3 and TRBJ2-7; 9 positions agree with TRBD1. This CDR3 spans 16 amino acids. V lost 4 bases and J lost 1; bases outside the gene matches: 8. Germline V lookup: CDR1 ENHRY, CDR2 SYGVKD. In DNA, the CDR3 is TGTGCCATCAGTGGTCCGGGACAGGGAAGATCCTACGAGCAGTACTTC. It codes for CAISGPGQGRSYEQYF.

The chain has TRBV5-4 and TRBJ2-3; 7 bases are shared with TRBD2. Germline V gene data show CDR1 as SGHNT and CDR2 as YYREEE (reference sequence). CDR3 length equals 15 residues. J was trimmed by 3 bases and V by 4 bases; bases with no gene match: 8. As DNA, the CDR3 is TGTGCCAGCAGCCTGGGGCGCGGGGGAACAGATACGCAGTATTTT. Translation gives CASSLGRGGTDTQYF.

The chain employs TRBV6-5 and TRBJ1-1; the D is unclear. Trimming left V 6 bases short and J 3 bases short, with 17 bases between. Germline assignment: CDR1 MNHEY and CDR2 SVGAGI. The CDR3 has 15 amino acids. This CDR3 is CASRTWEGTDTEAFF. DNA of the CDR3: TGTGCCAGCAGGACCTGGGAGGGTACGGACACTGAAGCTTTCTTT.

This clone was counted a single time. The V and J genes are TRBV3-1 (or the pseudogene TRBV3-2) and TRBJ1-1; possible D gene TRBD1, 5 bases. The CDR3 consists of 14 residues. V lost 6 bases, J lost 3 bases, and 14 bases lay in between. Germline loops: CDR1 LGHDT, CDR2 YNNKEL (reference sequence). The CDR3 bases are TGTGCCAGCAGGACGGGCCGGGGGGACACTGAAGCTTTCTTT. Translation gives CASRTGRGDTEAFF.

This chain uses TRBV24-1 with TRBJ1-5; D gene uncertain. In germline, CDR1 is KGHDR, CDR2 SFDVKD. The CDR3 is made up of 15 amino acids. The germline V and J ends were trimmed by 3 bases and 0 bases, with 8 bases remaining between them. This CDR3 is CATSDHRYSNQPQHF. Here the CDR3 DNA reads TGTGCCACCAGTGATCACCGGTATAGCAATCAGCCCCAGCATTTT.

The V and J genes are TRBV5-4 and TRBJ1-5; no firm D call. The length of the CDR3 is 15 residues. V was cut by 0 bases and J by 5 bases, with 12 bases left in between. The germline V gene has CDR1 SGHNT and CDR2 YYREEE (reference sequence). The CDR3 region is CASSLDLGRDQPQHF. The DNA for the CDR3 is TGTGCCAGCAGCTTGGACCTAGGGAGGGATCAGCCCCAGCATTTT.

The J gene is TRBJ2-3, the V gene TRBV5-5; D possibly corresponds to TRBD2 (6 bases). Germline CDR1 is SGHKS and CDR2 is YYEKEE (reference sequence). V lost 3 bases to trimming and J lost 5 bases, with 13 bases between them. CDR3 length: 14 residues. CDR3 sequence reads: CASSSPGLGDTQYF. The CDR3 DNA reads TGTGCCAGCAGCTCCCCGGGACTGGGAGATACGCAGTATTTT.

The chain recombines TRBV1 with TRBJ2-7; TRBD2, the D gene given by the table, was not confirmed from the DNA. TRBV1 is a pseudogene locus. The CDR3 is 8 amino acids. CDR3 amino acids: CTSSQAFF. In DNA, the CDR3 is TGCACCAGCAGCCAAGCCTTCTTC.

The sample holds one count of this clone. J is TRBJ2-7 and V is TRBV20-1, with a weak D call TRBD1 (5 bases). The CDR3 totals 11 residues. Germline values: CDR1 DFQATT, CDR2 SNEGSKA (reference sequence). V was pared by 5 bases and J by 3 bases, with 8 bases between. The CDR3 coding sequence is TGCAGTGCTGAGACAGACTACGAGCAGTACTTC. Residues: CSAETDYEQYF.

The CDR3 DNA is TGTGCCAGCAGCTTACAACAAACTGCGGGCGGCTACACCTTC. It is translated as CASSLQQTAGGYTF. The V call is TRBV5-6, the J call TRBJ1-2, with no clear D. V was clipped by 2 bases and J by 8 bases, with 16 bases between them. Germline assignment: CDR1 SGHDT and CDR2 YYEEEE. CDR3 length equals 14 residues.